The 22 T cell receptor beta chains listed next were all sequenced from one sample in a study of blood T cell repertoires in COVID-19. Using immunoSEQ multiplex PCR, the repertoire was profiled, and TCRdb retains in-frame clones only, with some absent. The sample contains approximately 440,000 clones, 90% of which appear only once. Specimen: PBMCs or T cells enriched from blood (not recorded which). The receptors were gathered from a young man who had recovered from COVID-19.

The rearrangement links TRBV11-2 to TRBJ2-7; D perhaps matches TRBD1 (6 bases). CDR1 SGHAT and CDR2 FQNNGV come from the germline V gene. The CDR3 has 15 amino acids. Trimming shortened V by 1 base and J by 1 base, and 11 bases separated the two germline ends. For the CDR3, the DNA is TGTGCCAGCAGCTTAGTCAGGGGCGAATCCTACGAGCAGTACTTC. As protein: CASSLVRGESYEQYF.

DNA of the CDR3: TGTGCCAGCAGCGGAGACCGGGACTGGGGAGCCGGGGAGCTGTTTTTT. As protein: CASSGDRDWGAGELFF. This chain joins TRBV7-8 and TRBJ2-2, with D maybe TRBD2 (6 bases). The CDR3 totals 16 residues. Trimming took 5 bases from V and 6 from J, leaving 19 bases between them. Germline V gives CDR1 SGHVS, CDR2 FQNEAQ.

This chain links TRBV28 with TRBJ1-5; D not certain. The CDR3 has 14 amino acids. The V end lost 3 bases, the J end lost 4 bases, and 10 bases lay between the germline ends. Germline CDR1 is MDHEN and CDR2 is SYDVKM. The CDR3 sequence: CASSFISGNQPQHF. In DNA, the CDR3 is TGTGCCAGCAGTTTTATTTCCGGGAATCAGCCCCAGCATTTT. Based on the CDR3 plus reference TRBV28 and TRBJ1-5, the full variable domain is DVKVTQSSRYLVKRTGEKVFLECVQDMDHENMFWYRQDPGLGLRLIYFSYDVKMKEKGDIPEGYSVSREKKERFSLILESASTNQTSMYLCASSFISGNQPQHFGDGTRLSIL.

The chain combines TRBV12-3 or TRBV12-4 with TRBJ1-6; D is unclear. V was pared by 7 bases and J by 7 bases, with 11 bases between. CDR3 length: 13 residues. The CDR3 coding sequence is TGTGCCAGCACCTCGGGGTACAATTCACCCCTCCACTTT. It encodes CASTSGYNSPLHF.

The chain combines TRBV6-5 with TRBJ2-7; TRBD2 agrees at 8 bases. Losses at the gene ends were 4 bases for V and 4 bases for J; bases not matched to a gene: 6. This CDR3 spans 14 amino acids. Germline loops: CDR1 MNHEY, CDR2 SVGAGI. The CDR3: CASSSRRGGYEQYF. Written as DNA, the CDR3 is TGTGCCAGCAGTTCCCGCCGGGGGGGGTACGAGCAGTACTTC.

This chain links TRBV28 with TRBJ1-4; TRBD1 matches at 7 bases. V was clipped by 5 bases and J by 10 bases; unmatched bases: 13. Germline lookup yields CDR1 MDHEN and CDR2 SYDVKM. The CDR3 sequence is 15 residues long. The chain's CDR3 is CASSPLQGQTGKLFF. The CDR3 DNA is TGTGCCAGCAGTCCCCTACAGGGGCAAACGGGAAAACTGTTTTTT.

The DNA for the CDR3 is TGTGCCAGCAGGCGCGGACATCCCAACCCCATGAACACTGAAGCTTTCTTT. It codes for CASRRGHPNPMNTEAFF. The chain recombines TRBV27 with TRBJ1-1; TRBD1 might be the D (5 bases). Germline CDR1 MNHEY, CDR2 SMNVEV (reference sequence). This CDR3 comprises 17 residues. V gave up 6 bases and J gave up 0 bases, with 20 bases separating them.

The chain recombines TRBV12-3 or TRBV12-4 with TRBJ1-6, with no clear D. V shed 1 base and J shed 12 bases, with 7 bases lying between them. There are 12 residues in the CDR3. In nucleotides, the CDR3 is TGTGCCAGCAGTTTAGAGTCGGGACCCCTCCACTTT. Translation gives CASSLESGPLHF.

The chain combines TRBV6-5 with TRBJ1-3; D unclear. Trimming left V 9 bases short and J 0 bases short, with 6 bases between. This CDR3 contains 12 residues. The germline CDR1 and CDR2 sequences are MNHEY and SVGAGI. In DNA, the CDR3 is TGTGCCAGTAAGAGCTCTGGAAACACCATATATTTT. This sequence encodes CASKSSGNTIYF.

This clone was recorded a few times. The chain links TRBV5-4 to TRBJ1-4, with 7 bases identical to TRBD1. The CDR3 has 16 amino acids. Unmatched junction bases numbered 9, after V lost 1 base and J lost 6 bases. Germline V gene sequence: CDR1 SGHNT, CDR2 YYREEE (reference sequence). This CDR3 is CASSLQQTGLDEKLFF. As DNA, the CDR3 is TGTGCCAGCAGCTTGCAACAGACAGGGCTAGATGAAAAACTGTTTTTT.

The chain links TRBV9 to TRBJ1-2; TRBD1 agrees at 7 bases. CDR1 is SGDLS and CDR2 is YYNGEE in the germline V gene. This CDR3 region has 15 residues. The trim removed 3 bases at V and 0 bases at J, leaving 5 bases unmatched. The CDR3 sequence is CASSGQGGTNYGYTF. For the CDR3, the DNA is TGTGCCAGCAGCGGTCAGGGGGGAACTAACTATGGCTACACCTTC.

The genes are TRBV19 and TRBJ2-5, with D perhaps matching TRBD2 (6 bases). Germline loops: CDR1 LNHDA, CDR2 SQIVND (reference sequence). V lost 4 bases and J 5 bases, leaving 20 bases between the germline ends. This CDR3 comprises 16 residues. CDR3 loop: CASSSMGGISRETQYF. DNA of the CDR3: TGTGCCAGTAGTAGTATGGGCGGGATATCGAGGGAGACCCAGTACTTC.

J is TRBJ1-5 and V is TRBV12-3 or TRBV12-4; D call uncertain. V was pared by 8 bases and J by 6 bases, with 11 bases between. The CDR3 has 12 amino acids. This CDR3 reads CASGTPPQPQHF. Here the CDR3 DNA reads TGTGCCAGCGGCACCCCGCCTCAGCCCCAGCATTTT.

A word on this clone: Other DNA sequences from this sample encode an identical CDR3 as well. The chain couples TRBV28 to TRBJ1-1; D is unresolved. CDR1 and CDR2 (germline): MDHEN, SYDVKM. V was cut by 7 bases and J by 0 bases, with 3 bases left in between. CDR3 length: 11 amino acids. The CDR3: CASTLNTEAFF. In DNA, the CDR3 is TGTGCCAGCACCTTGAACACTGAAGCTTTCTTT.

This rearrangement joins TRBV13 to TRBJ2-1; D perhaps matches TRBD2 (6 bases). CDR3 length equals 15 residues. The V and J ends lost 1 base and 1 base respectively, with 8 bases between them. CDR1 is PRHDT and CDR2 is FYEKMQ in the germline V gene (reference sequence). As DNA, the CDR3 is TGTGCCAGCAGCTTAGCGGGAGAATCCTACAATGAGCAGTTCTTC. This sequence encodes CASSLAGESYNEQFF.

The chain joins TRBV7-3 to TRBJ1-3; no definite D call. Looked up from germline, CDR1 is SGHTA and CDR2 is FQGTGA. This CDR3 is 16 amino acids long. Deletions cut 2 bases from V and 0 bases from J, with 11 bases between. CDR3 residues: CASSLAGTHSGNTIYF. CDR3 in DNA: TGTGCCAGCAGCTTAGCAGGTACCCACTCTGGAAACACCATATATTTT.

The chain recombines TRBV5-1 with TRBJ2-3; 7 bases agree with TRBD2. The junction had 5 bases not matched to a gene; V was cut back by 1 base and J by 0 bases. Germline assignment: CDR1 SGHRS and CDR2 YFSETQ. This CDR3 comprises 16 residues. The CDR3 reads CASSLYGSGSTDTQYF. For the CDR3, the DNA is TGCGCCAGCAGCTTGTACGGTAGCGGGAGCACAGATACGCAGTATTTT. Full variable domain (rest looked up from reference TRBV5-1 and TRBJ2-3): KAGVTQTPRYLIKTRGQQVTLSCSPISGHRSVSWYQQTPGQGLQFLFEYFSETQRNKGNFPGRFSGRQFSNSRSEMNVSTLELGDSALYLCASSLYGSGSTDTQYFGPGTRLTVL.

The rearrangement joins TRBV20-1 to TRBJ2-5; TRBD1 agrees at 10 bases. V was pared by 3 bases and J by 10 bases, with 5 bases of the junction left unmatched. The V gene's germline CDR1 is DFQATT and CDR2 SNEGSKA (reference sequence). This CDR3 contains 12 residues. CDR3 in DNA: TGCAGTGCTAGTGGGGACAGGGGCGGCCAGTACTTC. This gives the protein CSASGDRGGQYF.

The chain has TRBV5-1 and TRBJ2-1, with 7 bases matching TRBD2. The germline V gene encodes CDR1 SGHRS and CDR2 YFSETQ. The CDR3 covers 15 residues. Trimming at V came to 4 bases and at J to 8 bases, leaving 12 bases not matched to a gene. The CDR3 here is CASSTPGGTNDEQFF. The DNA of the CDR3 is TGCGCCAGCAGCACACCCGGTGGGACTAACGATGAGCAGTTCTTC.

The CDR3 region is CASSLGTSGKLAKNIQYF. CDR3 DNA: TGTGCCAGCAGCTTGGGGACTAGCGGGAAATTAGCCAAAAACATTCAGTACTTC. The V gene is TRBV5-6, the J gene TRBJ2-4, with 12 nucleotides matching TRBD2. CDR3 length equals 18 residues. CDR1 is SGHDT and CDR2 is YYEEEE in the germline V gene. V was pared by 0 bases and J by 0 bases, with 4 bases of the junction left unmatched.

The rearrangement joins TRBV20-1 to TRBJ1-4, with D possibly matching TRBD1 (6 bases). This CDR3 has 14 amino acids. V gave up 3 bases and J gave up 4 bases, with 12 bases separating them. Looked up from germline, CDR1 is DFQATT and CDR2 is SNEGSKA (reference sequence). The DNA for the CDR3 is TGCAGTGCTAGTCTGGACAGAGATAATGAAAAACTGTTTTTT. Translation gives CSASLDRDNEKLFF.

The rearrangement uses TRBV7-3 and TRBJ2-6; D remains unclear. CDR3 size: 18 residues. The V gene lost 8 bases and the J gene lost 0 bases, with 20 bases spanning the gap. The germline CDR1 and CDR2 sequences are SGHTA and FQGTGA. The CDR3 spells CASASDLSPSSGANVLTF. CDR3 in DNA: TGTGCCAGCGCCTCCGACCTGAGTCCTAGCTCTGGGGCCAACGTCCTGACTTTC.